This TCR beta chain was profiled in a study of T cell clusters in autoimmune cytopenias. Study-wide results and limits: Primary autoimmune cytopenia patients seemingly lacked the physiological T cell clusters found in healthy donors.

TRB rearrangements were amplified by touch-down multiplex PCR with mixed TRB-A/B primers. Following a re-call of the multiplex PCR reads, TCRdb has one entry per CDR3 protein and lacks DNA. Here the sample table reports around 8,000 distinct CDR3 sequences. Germline V gene sequence: CDR1 PRHDT, CDR2 FYEKMQ (reference sequence). CDR3 size: 14 residues. A note on this clonotype: Its antigen is unknown.

TRB amplification used 250 ng of peripheral blood genomic DNA. Sequencing used peripheral blood. The chain uses TRBV13 and TRBJ2-2; the D call from TCRdb, TRBD2, cannot be confirmed without DNA. This sequence was found in a human donor with an autoimmune cytopenia or autoimmune hepatitis (not recorded which). CDR3 loop: CASSPGLPTGELFF.